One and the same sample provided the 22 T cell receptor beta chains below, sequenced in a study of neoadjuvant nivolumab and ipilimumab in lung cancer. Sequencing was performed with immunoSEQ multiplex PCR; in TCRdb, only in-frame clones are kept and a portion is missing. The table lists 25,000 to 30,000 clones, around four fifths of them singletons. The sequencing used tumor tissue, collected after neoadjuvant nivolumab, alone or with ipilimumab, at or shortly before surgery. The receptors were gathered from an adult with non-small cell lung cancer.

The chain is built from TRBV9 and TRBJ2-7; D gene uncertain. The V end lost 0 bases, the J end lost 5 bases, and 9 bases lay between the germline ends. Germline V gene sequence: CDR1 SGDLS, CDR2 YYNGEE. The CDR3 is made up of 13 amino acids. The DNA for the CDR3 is TGTGCCAGCAGCGTAGACCCAAGGAACGAGCAGTACTTC. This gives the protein CASSVDPRNEQYF.

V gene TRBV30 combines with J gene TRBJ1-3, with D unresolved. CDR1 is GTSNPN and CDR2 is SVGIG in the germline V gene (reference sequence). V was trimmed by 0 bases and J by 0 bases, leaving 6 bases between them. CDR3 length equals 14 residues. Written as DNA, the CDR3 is TGTGCCTGGAGTGTAGGGTCCTCTGGAAACACCATATATTTT. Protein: CAWSVGSSGNTIYF.

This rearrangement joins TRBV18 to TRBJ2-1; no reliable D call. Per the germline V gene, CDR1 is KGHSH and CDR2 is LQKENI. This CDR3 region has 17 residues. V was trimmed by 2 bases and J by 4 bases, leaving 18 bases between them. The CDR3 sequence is CASSPVGRTADYNEQFF. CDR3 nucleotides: TGTGCCAGCTCACCAGTCGGCAGGACGGCAGATTACAATGAGCAGTTCTTC.

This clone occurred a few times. CDR3 DNA: TGCGCCAGCAGTGATCTTCGGGAGGAATTGTACGAGCAGTACTTC. Its protein product is CASSDLREELYEQYF. This rearrangement joins TRBV10-2 to TRBJ2-7; the match to TRBD2 covers 7 bases. The CDR3 length is 15 residues. Losses at the gene ends were 3 bases for V and 4 bases for J; bases not matched to a gene: 9. Germline-derived CDR1 and CDR2 are WSHSY and SAAADI.

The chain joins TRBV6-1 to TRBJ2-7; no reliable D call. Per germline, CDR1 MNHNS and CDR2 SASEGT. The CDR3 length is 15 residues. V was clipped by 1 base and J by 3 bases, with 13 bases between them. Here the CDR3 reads CASSEGAIDSYEQYF. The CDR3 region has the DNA TGTGCCAGCAGTGAAGGGGCAATAGATAGCTACGAGCAGTACTTC.

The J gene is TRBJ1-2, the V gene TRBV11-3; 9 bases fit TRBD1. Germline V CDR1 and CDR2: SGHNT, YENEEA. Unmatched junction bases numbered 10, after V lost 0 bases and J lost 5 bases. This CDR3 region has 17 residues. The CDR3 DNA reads TGTGCCAGCAGCTTAGACCCGGGACAGGGTATTTGGTATGGCTACACCTTC. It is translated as CASSLDPGQGIWYGYTF.

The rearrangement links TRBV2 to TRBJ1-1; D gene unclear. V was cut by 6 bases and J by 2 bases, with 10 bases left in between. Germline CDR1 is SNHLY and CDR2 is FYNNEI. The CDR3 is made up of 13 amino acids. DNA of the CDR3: TGTGCCAGCAGCTTGACCCGCAACACTGAAGCTTTCTTT. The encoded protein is CASSLTRNTEAFF. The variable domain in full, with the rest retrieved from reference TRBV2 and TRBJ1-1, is EPEVTQTPSHQVTQMGQEVILRCVPISNHLYFYWYRQILGQKVEFLVSFYNNEISEKSEIFDDQFSVERPDGSNFTLKIRSTKLEDSAMYFCASSLTRNTEAFFGQGTRLTVV.

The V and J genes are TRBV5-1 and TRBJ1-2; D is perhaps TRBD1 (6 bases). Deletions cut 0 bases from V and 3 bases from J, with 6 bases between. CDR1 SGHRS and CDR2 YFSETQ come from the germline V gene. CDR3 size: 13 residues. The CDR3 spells CASSLGTDYGYTF. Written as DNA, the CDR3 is TGCGCCAGCAGCTTGGGGACAGACTATGGCTACACCTTC.

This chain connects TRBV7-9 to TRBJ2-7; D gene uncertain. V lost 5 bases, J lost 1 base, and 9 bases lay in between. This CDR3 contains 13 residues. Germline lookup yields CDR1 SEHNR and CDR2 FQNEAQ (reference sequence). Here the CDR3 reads CASSVTTSYEQYF. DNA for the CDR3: TGTGCCAGCAGCGTAACTACTTCCTACGAGCAGTACTTC.

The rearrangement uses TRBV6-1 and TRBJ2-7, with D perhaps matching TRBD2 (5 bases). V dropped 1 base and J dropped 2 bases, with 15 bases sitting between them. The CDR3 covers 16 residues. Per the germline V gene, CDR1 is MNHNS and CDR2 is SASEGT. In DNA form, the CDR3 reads TGTGCCAGCAGTGAAGGTATTGGGAGTTCAACCTACGAGCAGTACTTC. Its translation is CASSEGIGSSTYEQYF.

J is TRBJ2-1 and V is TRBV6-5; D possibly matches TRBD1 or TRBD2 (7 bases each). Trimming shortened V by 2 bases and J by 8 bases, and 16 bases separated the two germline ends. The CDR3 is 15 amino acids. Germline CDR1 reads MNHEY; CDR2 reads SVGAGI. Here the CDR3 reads CASSYGQGGSYEQFF. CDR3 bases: TGTGCCAGCAGTTACGGGCAGGGGGGGTCGTATGAGCAGTTCTTC.

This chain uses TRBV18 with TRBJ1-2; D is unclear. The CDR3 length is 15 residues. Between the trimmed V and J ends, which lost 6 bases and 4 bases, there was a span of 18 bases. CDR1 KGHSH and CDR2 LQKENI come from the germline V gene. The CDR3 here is CASSPRPQDFYGYTF. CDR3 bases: TGTGCCAGCTCGCCTCGGCCCCAGGACTTCTATGGCTACACCTTC.

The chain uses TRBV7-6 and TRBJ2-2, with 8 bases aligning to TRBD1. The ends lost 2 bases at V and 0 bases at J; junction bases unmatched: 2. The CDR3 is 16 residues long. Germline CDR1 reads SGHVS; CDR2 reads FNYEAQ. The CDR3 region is CASSLRDRTNTGELFF. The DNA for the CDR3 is TGTGCCAGCAGCTTACGGGACAGGACGAACACCGGGGAGCTGTTTTTT.

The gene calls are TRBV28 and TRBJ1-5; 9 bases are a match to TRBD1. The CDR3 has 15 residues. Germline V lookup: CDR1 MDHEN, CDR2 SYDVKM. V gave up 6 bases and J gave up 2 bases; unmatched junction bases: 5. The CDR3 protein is CASRTGGAGNQPQHF. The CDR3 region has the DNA TGTGCCAGCAGAACAGGGGGCGCGGGCAATCAGCCCCAGCATTTT.

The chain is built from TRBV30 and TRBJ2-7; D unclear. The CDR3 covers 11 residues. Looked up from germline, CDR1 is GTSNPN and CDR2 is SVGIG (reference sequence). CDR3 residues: CAGFKWDEQYF. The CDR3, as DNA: TGTGCGGGGTTCAAATGGGACGAGCAGTACTTC.

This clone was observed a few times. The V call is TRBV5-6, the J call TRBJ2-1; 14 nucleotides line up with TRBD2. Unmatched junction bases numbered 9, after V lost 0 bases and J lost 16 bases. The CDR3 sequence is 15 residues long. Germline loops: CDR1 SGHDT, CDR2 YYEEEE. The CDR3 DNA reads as TGTGCCAGCAGCTTGGAGGGACTAGCGGGAGTCGGAAGATTCTTC. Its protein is CASSLEGLAGVGRFF. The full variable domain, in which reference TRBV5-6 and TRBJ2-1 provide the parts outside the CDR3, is DAGVTQSPTHLIKTRGQQVTLRCSPKSGHDTVSWYQQALGQGPQFIFQYYEEEERQRGNFPDRFSGHQFPNYSSELNVNALLLGDSALYLCASSLEGLAGVGRFFGPGTRLTVL.

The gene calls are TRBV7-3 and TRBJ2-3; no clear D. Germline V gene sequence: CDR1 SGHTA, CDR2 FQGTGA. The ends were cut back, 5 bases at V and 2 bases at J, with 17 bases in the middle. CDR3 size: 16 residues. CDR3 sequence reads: CASSPTLARATDTQYF. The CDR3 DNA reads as TGTGCCAGCAGCCCCACCCTCGCTCGGGCCACAGATACGCAGTATTTT.

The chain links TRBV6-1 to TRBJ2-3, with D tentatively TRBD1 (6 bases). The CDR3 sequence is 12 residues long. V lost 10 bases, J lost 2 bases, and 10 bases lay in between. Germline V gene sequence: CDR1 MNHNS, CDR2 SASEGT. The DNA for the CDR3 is TGTGCCACCGACAGGCACACAGATACGCAGTATTTT. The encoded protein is CATDRHTDTQYF.

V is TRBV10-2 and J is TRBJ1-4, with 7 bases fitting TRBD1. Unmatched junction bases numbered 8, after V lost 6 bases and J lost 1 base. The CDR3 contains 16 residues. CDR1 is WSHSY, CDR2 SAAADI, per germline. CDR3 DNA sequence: TGCGCCAGCAGGGGACAGTACACGGGAACTAATGAAAAACTGTTTTTT. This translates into CASRGQYTGTNEKLFF.

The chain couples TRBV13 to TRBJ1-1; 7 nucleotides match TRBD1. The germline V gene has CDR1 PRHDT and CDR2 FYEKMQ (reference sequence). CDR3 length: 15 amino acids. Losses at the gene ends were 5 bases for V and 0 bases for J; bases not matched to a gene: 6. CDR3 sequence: CASSPGGSLNTEAFF. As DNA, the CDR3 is TGTGCCAGCAGCCCAGGGGGATCCTTGAACACTGAAGCTTTCTTT.

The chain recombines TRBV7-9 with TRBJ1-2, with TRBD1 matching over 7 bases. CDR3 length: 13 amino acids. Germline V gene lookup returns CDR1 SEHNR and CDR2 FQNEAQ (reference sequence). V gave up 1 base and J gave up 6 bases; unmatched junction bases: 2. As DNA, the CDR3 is TGTGCCAGCAGCTTAGTGCAGGGGGATGGCTACACCTTC. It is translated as CASSLVQGDGYTF.

The CDR3 protein is CASSLDRDSDAYF. For the CDR3, the DNA is TGTGCCAGCAGCTTGGACAGGGACTCCGATGCGTACTTC. The chain combines TRBV7-9 with TRBJ2-7; 8 bases agree with TRBD1. CDR1 is SEHNR, CDR2 FQNEAQ, per germline (reference sequence). The length of the CDR3 is 13 residues. Trimming cost V 3 bases and J 12 bases; bases outside gene matches: 10.